The rows below give T cell receptor beta chains drawn from one sample of a study of OX40 agonist ivuxolimab in advanced cancers. TCRdb keeps only in-frame clones here, not all; method: immunoSEQ multiplex PCR. The sample records some 100,000 clones, around 84% being singletons. The sample was CD4+ or CD8+ T cells sorted from blood, taken in a trial of the OX40 agonist ivuxolimab. These receptors all stem from an adult with an advanced solid tumor such as melanoma, head and neck, liver or kidney cancer. Each CDR3 is given with its conserved first and last residue. The D gene is left open where the match is weak. Rows may omit the clone size; those that give it use once, few, many or a size class.

>TRBV12-5|NA|NA|TRBJ2-3
TGTGCTAGTGGTTTGAAACAGGTCACGACAGATACGCAGTATTTT
CASGLKQVTTDTQYF
>TRBV5-6|NA|NA|TRBJ1-2
TGTGCCAGCAGCTTAACAGGGCAGTATGGCTACACCTTC
CASSLTGQYGYTF
>TRBV6-1|NA|NA|TRBJ2-1
TGTGCCAGCAGTGAAGCAGGGTCATCATACAATGAGCAGTTCTTC
CASSEAGSSYNEQFF
>TRBV10-3|NA|TRBD2|TRBJ2-7
TGTGCCATCAGTGAGTCGGGGACTAGCGGGTACTTC
CAISESGTSGYF
>TRBV6-6|NA|NA|TRBJ2-3
TGTGCCAGCAGTCTGCAGGGTGGGGGCTACACAGATACGCAGTATTTT
CASSLQGGGYTDTQYF
>TRBV9|few|NA|TRBJ2-1
TGTGCCAGCAGCGTAGGGACAACCTACAATGAGCAGTTCTTC
CASSVGTTYNEQFF
>TRBV19|NA|NA|TRBJ1-4
TGTGCCAGTAGTATAGGACAGCCGAATGAAAAACTGTTTTTT
CASSIGQPNEKLFF
>TRBV19|few|TRBD1|TRBJ1-1
TGTGCCAGTATTAGGGGGCGCCAAGCTTTCTTT
CASIRGRQAFF
>TRBV2|NA|TRBD1|TRBJ1-1
TGTGCCAGCAGTCCTCTGACAGGGACCACTGAAGCTTTCTTT
CASSPLTGTTEAFF
>TRBV19|NA|TRBD1|TRBJ2-7
TGTGCCAGTGCGGGGACAGGCGGCGAGCAGTACTTC
CASAGTGGEQYF
>TRBV10-3|NA|TRBD2|TRBJ2-5
TGTGCCATCAGTGGACTAGCGGGAGGGGGGACCCAGTACTTC
CAISGLAGGGTQYF
>TRBV7-3|once|NA|TRBJ1-2
TGTGCCAGCAGCCCCCTGCGCCTTCGCGACTATGGCTACACCTTC
CASSPLRLRDYGYTF
>TRBV5-1|NA|NA|TRBJ2-3
TGCGCCAGCAGCTCCTTAAACCAGCCGGGGGCGGCAGATACGCAGTATTTT
CASSSLNQPGAADTQYF
>TRBV6-1|NA|TRBD1|TRBJ1-2
TGTGCCAGCAGTGAAGAACAGGGGGTAGGAGGCTACACCTTC
CASSEEQGVGGYTF
>TRBV4-1|NA|TRBD1|TRBJ2-3
TGCGCCAGCAGCCAAGAAAGGACAGGGGGCGATACGCAGTATTTT
CASSQERTGGDTQYF
>TRBV5-1|NA|NA|TRBJ1-3
TGCGCCAGCAGCAGCGGACAAACCTCTGGAAACACCATATATTTT
CASSSGQTSGNTIYF
>TRBV6-1|NA|TRBD2|TRBJ2-3
TGTGCCAGCTTACTAGCGGTTAGCACAGATACGCAGTATTTT
CASLLAVSTDTQYF
>TRBV19|NA|TRBD2|TRBJ2-3
TGTGCCAGTAGTGGGAGCGGGAGTAGCACAGATACGCAGTATTTT
CASSGSGSSTDTQYF
>TRBV7-6|once|NA|TRBJ2-3
TGTGCCAGCAGCTTACTCTTCACAGATACGCAGTATTTT
CASSLLFTDTQYF
>TRBV6-5|NA|NA|TRBJ1-2
TGTGCCAGCAGTTACTCTGTCGGGTTTGGCTACACCTTC
CASSYSVGFGYTF
>TRBV7-2|few|NA|TRBJ2-2
TGTGCCAGCAGGGGACCCCTAGGGACCGGGGAGCTGTTTTTT
CASRGPLGTGELFF
>TRBV9|few|TRBD2|TRBJ2-3
TGTGCCAGCAGCGTATTAGCGGGAGGGCAGATAGATACGCAGTATTTT
CASSVLAGGQIDTQYF
>TRBV6-5|NA|NA|TRBJ2-5
TGTGCCAGCACCCGGGACACCAACCAAGAGACCCAGTACTTC
CASTRDTNQETQYF
>TRBV21-1|NA|NA|TRBJ2-7
TGTGCCAGCAGCAAAGCTAATACCTTGAGCTCCTACGAGCAGTACTTC
CASSKANTLSSYEQYF
>TRBV2|NA|TRBD2|TRBJ2-1
TGTGCCAGCAGTGAAACGACGGGACTAGCGAACAATGAGCAGTTCTTC
CASSETTGLANNEQFF
>TRBV27|NA|NA|TRBJ1-4
TGTGCCAGCAGTTTGAACAGGGCCGAAAAACTGTTTTTT
CASSLNRAEKLFF
>TRBV7-8|once|TRBD2|TRBJ2-1
TGTGCCAGCAGCTTACGGACTAGAATCGATGAGCAGTTCTTC
CASSLRTRIDEQFF
>TRBV7-9|NA|NA|TRBJ2-2
TGTGCCAGCAGCTTACGCCGGGGGGCGAATACCGGGGAGCTGTTTTTT
CASSLRRGANTGELFF
>TRBV10-1|once|TRBD1|TRBJ2-7
TGCGCCAGCAGTTCTCAACCAGACAGGGGGAGATACTTC
CASSSQPDRGRYF
>TRBV28|once|TRBD1|TRBJ1-2
TGTGCCAGCAGTTTACAGCAGGGGGCGAGGCTCTATGGCTACACCTTC
CASSLQQGARLYGYTF
>TRBV19|NA|TRBD1|TRBJ1-1
TGTGCCAGTAGTCTTACCCCGACAGGGGCGGACACTGAAGCTTTCTTT
CASSLTPTGADTEAFF
>TRBV27|NA|TRBD1|TRBJ1-1
TGTGCCAGCGGCTGGACAGGATCGGTTAAAGCTTTCTTT
CASGWTGSVKAFF
>TRBV28|NA|NA|TRBJ1-2
TGTGCCAGCAGAATCAACAGTGATGGCTACACCTTC
CASRINSDGYTF
>TRBV28|NA|TRBD2|TRBJ2-7
TGTGCCACGACCGGTACGGGACTATCCACCTACGAGCAGTACTTC
CATTGTGLSTYEQYF
>TRBV10-3|few|NA|TRBJ1-2
TGTGCCATCAGTGAGTCAGGGGAGGCCCTTAACTATGGCTACACCTTC
CAISESGEALNYGYTF
>TRBV11-2|NA|NA|TRBJ2-5
TGTGCCAGCAGTGACCCCGGGGCCGTGGAGACCCAGTACTTC
CASSDPGAVETQYF
>TRBV19|NA|NA|TRBJ2-7
TGTGCCAGTAGTATACAGAGCGTGACGGAGCAGTACTTC
CASSIQSVTEQYF
>TRBV28|NA|NA|TRBJ1-2
TGTGCCAGCAGCCTGGACCCTTCTAACTATGGCTACACCTTC
CASSLDPSNYGYTF
>TRBV5-1|NA|TRBD1|TRBJ1-2
TGCGCCAGCAGCTTTGGGCAGGGGGCTGGCTATGGCTACACCTTC
CASSFGQGAGYGYTF
>TRBV7-9|few|NA|TRBJ1-2
TGTGCCAGCAGACGTCGAGCTTCTAACTATGGCTACACCTTC
CASRRRASNYGYTF
>TRBV6-1|NA|NA|TRBJ2-3
TGTGCCAGCATGCAGGCTGGGACAGATACGCAGTATTTT
CASMQAGTDTQYF
>TRBV28|NA|NA|TRBJ1-2
TGTGCCAGCAGTTTCCTCGGGACGGTGATTGGCTACACCTTC
CASSFLGTVIGYTF
>TRBV27|few|NA|TRBJ1-5
TGTGCCAGCAGTGAATACAGGGGCAATCAGCCCCAGCATTTT
CASSEYRGNQPQHF
>TRBV7-9|NA|TRBD1|TRBJ2-1
TGTGCCAGCAGCAAGGGACAGTCCTACAATGAGCAGTTCTTC
CASSKGQSYNEQFF
>TRBV11-2|NA|TRBD1|TRBJ2-7
TGTGCCAGCAGTTCAGGGACAGGGGGCGAGCAGTACTTC
CASSSGTGGEQYF
>TRBV5-6|once|TRBD2|TRBJ2-3
TGTGCCAGCAGCTCCACCGGATTAGCGGGCCGCACAGATACGCAGTATTTT
CASSSTGLAGRTDTQYF
>TRBV2|NA|NA|TRBJ2-5
TGTGCCAGCAGTGACAGGGCGAGGGAGACCCAGTACTTC
CASSDRARETQYF
>TRBV9|few|NA|TRBJ1-3
TGTGCCAGCAGCGTAGCGGTAGGGGTCGGCTCTGGAAACACCATATATTTT
CASSVAVGVGSGNTIYF
>TRBV9|NA|NA|TRBJ2-5
TGTGCCAGCAGCGTCGGTCGCCAAGAGACCCAGTACTTC
CASSVGRQETQYF
>TRBV19|NA|TRBD1|TRBJ1-4
TGTGCCAGTAGTGGGTACAGGGGGCGCGGTGAAAAACTGTTTTTT
CASSGYRGRGEKLFF